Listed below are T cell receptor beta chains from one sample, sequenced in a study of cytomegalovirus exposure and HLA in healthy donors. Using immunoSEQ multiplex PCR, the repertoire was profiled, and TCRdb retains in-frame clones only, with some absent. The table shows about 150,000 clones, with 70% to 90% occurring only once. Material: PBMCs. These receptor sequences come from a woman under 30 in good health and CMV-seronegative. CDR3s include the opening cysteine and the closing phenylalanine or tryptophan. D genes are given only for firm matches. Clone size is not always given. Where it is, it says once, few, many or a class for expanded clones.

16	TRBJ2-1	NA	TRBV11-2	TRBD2	TGTGCCAGCAGCCAACTAGCGGGAGGGCTATACAATGAGCAGTTCTTC	CASSQLAGGLYNEQFF
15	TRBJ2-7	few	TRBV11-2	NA	TGTGCCAGCAGCTTAGCGCGCGGGGGCTACTACGAGCAGTACTTC	CASSLARGGYYEQYF
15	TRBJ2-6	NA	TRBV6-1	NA	TGTGCCAGCAGTGCCTCTAACTCTGGGGCCAACGTCCTGACTTTC	CASSASNSGANVLTF
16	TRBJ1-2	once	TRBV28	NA	TGTGCCAGCAGCCCCAGGGGTCGCTTGGAAGACTATGGCTACACCTTC	CASSPRGRLEDYGYTF
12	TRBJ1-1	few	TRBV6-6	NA	TGTGCCAGCAGTTACCCGGACAGAGTGGCTTTCTTT	CASSYPDRVAFF
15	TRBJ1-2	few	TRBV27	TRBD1	TGTGCCAGCTCGAAGCCGGGACAGGGGGCGTATGGCTACACCTTC	CASSKPGQGAYGYTF
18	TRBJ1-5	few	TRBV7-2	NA	TGTGCCAGCAGCTTAAATGGTAGAGGCATATACAGCAATCAGCCCCAGCATTTT	CASSLNGRGIYSNQPQHF
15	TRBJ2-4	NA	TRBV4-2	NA	TGTGCCAGCAGCCAACGGGGGTTGAGGTTAGACATTCAGTACTTC	CASSQRGLRLDIQYF
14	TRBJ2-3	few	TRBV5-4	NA	TGTGCCAGCAGCTTGAGAGAGTTCACAGATACGCAGTATTTT	CASSLREFTDTQYF
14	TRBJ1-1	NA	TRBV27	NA	TGTGCCAGCCGAACCGGGGGAACAAACACTGAAGCTTTCTTT	CASRTGGTNTEAFF
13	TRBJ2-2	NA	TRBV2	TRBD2	TGTGCCAGCACAGCGGGAGCTGCCGGGGAGCTGTTTTTT	CASTAGAAGELFF
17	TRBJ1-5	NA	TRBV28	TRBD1	TGTGCCACTCCGGGGGGGACAGGGGGCGCAGGCAATCAGCCCCAGCATTTT	CATPGGTGGAGNQPQHF
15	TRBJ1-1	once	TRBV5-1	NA	TGCGCCAGCAGCGGCTACGGGGTTCGGTACACTGAAGCTTTCTTT	CASSGYGVRYTEAFF
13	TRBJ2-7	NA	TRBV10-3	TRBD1	TGTGCCATCAGCCGGGACAGGGGCTACGAGCAGTACTTC	CAISRDRGYEQYF
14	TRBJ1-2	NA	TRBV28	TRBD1	TGTGCCAGCAGACCACAGGGGGCTGGCTATGGCTACACCTTC	CASRPQGAGYGYTF
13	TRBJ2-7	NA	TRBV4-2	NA	TGTGCCAGCAGCCCAGGGATAGCCTACGAGCAGTACTTC	CASSPGIAYEQYF
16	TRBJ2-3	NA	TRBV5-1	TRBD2	TGCGCCAGCAGCTTGGCCTTAGCGGGATCGGATCATACGCAGTATTTT	CASSLALAGSDHTQYF
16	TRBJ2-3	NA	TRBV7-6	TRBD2	TGTGCCAGCAGCGAACTAGCGGGGGTCACTACAGATACGCAGTATTTT	CASSELAGVTTDTQYF
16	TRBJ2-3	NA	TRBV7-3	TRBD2	TGTGCCAGCAGCCCTGAGGGTAGCGGGAGCTACGATACGCAGTATTTT	CASSPEGSGSYDTQYF
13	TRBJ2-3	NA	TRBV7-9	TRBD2	TGTGCCAGCAGGATAGCGGGAAGCGATACGCAGTATTTT	CASRIAGSDTQYF
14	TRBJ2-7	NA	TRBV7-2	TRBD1	TGTGCCAGCAGCTCGACAGGGGCCCGAGGAGAGCAGTACTTC	CASSSTGARGEQYF
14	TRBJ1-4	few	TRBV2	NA	TGTGCCAGCATTCCGTTCTTAACTAATGAAAAACTGTTTTTT	CASIPFLTNEKLFF
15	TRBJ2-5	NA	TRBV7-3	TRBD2	TGTGCCAGCAGCACGGGACTAGCGGGATGGGAGACCCAGTACTTC	CASSTGLAGWETQYF
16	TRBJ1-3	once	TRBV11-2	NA	TGTGCCAGCAGCTTAGATTTGGGCTACTCTGGAAACACCATATATTTT	CASSLDLGYSGNTIYF
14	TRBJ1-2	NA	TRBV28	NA	TGTGCCAGCAGTCCCCTGGCGGGGGCGCGAGGCTACACCTTC	CASSPLAGARGYTF
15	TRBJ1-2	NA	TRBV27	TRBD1	TGTGCCAGCAGTTTATCGGGGACAGGGGTCTATGGCTACACCTTC	CASSLSGTGVYGYTF
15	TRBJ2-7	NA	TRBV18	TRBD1	TGTGCCAGCTCACCACCCGGACAGGGTTTTTACGAGCAGTACTTC	CASSPPGQGFYEQYF
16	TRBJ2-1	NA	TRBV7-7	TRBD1	TGTGCTAGCAGCGCACACCCCGGGACAGGGGGCTATGAGCAGTTCTTC	CASSAHPGTGGYEQFF
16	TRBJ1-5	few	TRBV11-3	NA	TGTGCCAGCAGCTCACCGCGAGGGGGAAGGGATCAGCCCCAGCATTTT	CASSSPRGGRDQPQHF
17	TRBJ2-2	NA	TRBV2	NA	TGTGCCAGCAGCGGGACCGCGGAGGGGGCCTTCCCCGGGGAGCTGTTTTTT	CASSGTAEGAFPGELFF
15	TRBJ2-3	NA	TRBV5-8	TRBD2	TGTGCCAGCAGCTTGGAGCTAGCGGGAGGAGATACGCAGTATTTT	CASSLELAGGDTQYF
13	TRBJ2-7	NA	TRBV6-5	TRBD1	TGTGCCAGCACGGGACAGGGCTCCTACGAGCAGTACTTC	CASTGQGSYEQYF
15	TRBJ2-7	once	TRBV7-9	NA	TGTGCCAGCAGCCCCTCAGGCGGGACGTCCTACGAGCAGTACTTC	CASSPSGGTSYEQYF
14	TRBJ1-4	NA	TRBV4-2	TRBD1	TGTGCCAGCAGCCACCGGGACAGCGCGTGGAGACTGTTTTTT	CASSHRDSAWRLFF
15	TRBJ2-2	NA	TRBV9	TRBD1	TGTGCCAGCAGCGTAGGGACAGGGGGCACCGGGGAGCTGTTTTTT	CASSVGTGGTGELFF
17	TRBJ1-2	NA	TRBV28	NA	TGTGCCAGCAGTTTATGGACACGCAGAGCAGCAAACTATGGCTACACCTTC	CASSLWTRRAANYGYTF
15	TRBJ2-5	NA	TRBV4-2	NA	TGTGCCAGCAGCCAACTGGGAGCGGGCGGGAAGACCCAGTACTTC	CASSQLGAGGKTQYF
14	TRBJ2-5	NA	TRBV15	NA	TGTGCCACCAGCAGCCCCGGGGAACAAGAGACCCAGTACTTC	CATSSPGEQETQYF
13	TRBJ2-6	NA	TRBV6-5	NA	TGTGCCACCCTATCCTCTGGGGCCAACGTCCTGACTTTC	CATLSSGANVLTF
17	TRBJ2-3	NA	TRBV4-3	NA	TGCGCCAGCAGCCAAGCTTGGGTCGGGGGGCAAACAGATACGCAGTATTTT	CASSQAWVGGQTDTQYF
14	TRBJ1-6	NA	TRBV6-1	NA	TGTGCCAGCAGAAGGACAGCTGATAATTCACCCCTCCACTTT	CASRRTADNSPLHF
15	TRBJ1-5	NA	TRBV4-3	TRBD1	TGCGCCAGCAGCCCAGGGGGAACCGACAATCAGCCCCAGCATTTT	CASSPGGTDNQPQHF
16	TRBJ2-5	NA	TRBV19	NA	TGTGCCAGTACGAGAAGGGGTCCCCACCTCCAAGAGACCCAGTACTTC	CASTRRGPHLQETQYF
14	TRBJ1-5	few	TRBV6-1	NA	TGTGCCAGCCTGGGGCAGAGCTGGAATCAGCCCCAGCATTTT	CASLGQSWNQPQHF
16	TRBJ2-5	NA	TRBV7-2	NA	TGTGCCAGCAGCTTGGAAAGGGGCGCAGTGAGAGAGACCCAGTACTTC	CASSLERGAVRETQYF
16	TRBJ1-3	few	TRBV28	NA	TGTGCCAGCAGTCCCCCCCACGACAGAGCCGGAAACACCATATATTTT	CASSPPHDRAGNTIYF
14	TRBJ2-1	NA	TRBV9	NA	TGTGCCAGCAGCATACTACAGGGGCGGGGTGAGCAGTTCTTC	CASSILQGRGEQFF
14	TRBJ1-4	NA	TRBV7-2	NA	TGTGCCAGCAGCTGGGTGACGGGTAATGAAAAACTGTTTTTT	CASSWVTGNEKLFF
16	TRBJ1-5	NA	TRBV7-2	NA	TGTGCCAGCAGCCCCGGGGGGGGCTATAGCAATCAGCCCCAGCATTTT	CASSPGGGYSNQPQHF
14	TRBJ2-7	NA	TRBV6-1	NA	TGTGCCAGCAGTCCCGTTTGGGGGGGCCACGAGCAGTACTTC	CASSPVWGGHEQYF
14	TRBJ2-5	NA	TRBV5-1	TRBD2	TGCGCCAGCAGCCCTGGGACTAAACAAGAGACCCAGTACTTC	CASSPGTKQETQYF
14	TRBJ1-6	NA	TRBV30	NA	TGTGCCTGGAGCGGCAGGGCTTCGGATTCACCCCTCCACTTT	CAWSGRASDSPLHF
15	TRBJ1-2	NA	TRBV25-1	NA	TGTGCCAGCAGTCTCCGGGGATCTTCTGACTATGGCTACACCTTC	CASSLRGSSDYGYTF
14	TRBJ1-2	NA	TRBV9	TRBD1	TGTGCCAGCAGCGCCGGGACAGGGAGCTATGGCTACACCTTC	CASSAGTGSYGYTF
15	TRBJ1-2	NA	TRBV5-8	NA	TGTGCCAGCTTACCCATGGCAGGGAATAACTATGGCTACACCTTC	CASLPMAGNNYGYTF
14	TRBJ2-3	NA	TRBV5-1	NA	TGCGCCAGCAGCTTGGCAACAGTAACAGATACGCAGTATTTT	CASSLATVTDTQYF
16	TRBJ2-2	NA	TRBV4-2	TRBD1	TGTGCCAGCAGCCCCACCAGGGGGCGATCCTCCGGGGAGCTGTTTTTT	CASSPTRGRSSGELFF
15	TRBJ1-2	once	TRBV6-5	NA	TGTGCCAGCAGTTACGACTCCCAGGGGTTCTATGGCTACACCTTC	CASSYDSQGFYGYTF
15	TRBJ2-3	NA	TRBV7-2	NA	TGTGCCAGCAGCTCCCCTGCGACACGCACAGATACGCAGTATTTT	CASSSPATRTDTQYF
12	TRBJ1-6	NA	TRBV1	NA	TGCACCAGCCAGGGATGGAATTCACCCCTCCACTTT	CTSQGWNSPLHF